This T cell receptor beta chain derives from a study of neurological immune-mediated disorders. One entry per CDR3 protein, called by TCRdb with MiXCR from the 5' RACE reads. The sample holds nearly 60,000 distinct CDR3 sequences, approximately 4% seen once. CDR1 and CDR2 from the germline V gene are LGHDT and YNNKEL (reference sequence). The CDR3 consists of 14 residues. V shed 0 bases and J shed 9 bases, with 12 bases lying between them. The TCR sequence derives from a woman under 40 with multiple sclerosis. The sequencing sample was made of PBMCs. The V gene is TRBV3-1, the J gene TRBJ1-5, with D perhaps TRBD1 (5 bases). The CDR3 here is CASSQDYGGRPQHF. In DNA form, the CDR3 reads TGTGCCAGCAGCCAAGATTACGGGGGGAGGCCCCAGCATTTT. Full variable domain (rest looked up from reference TRBV3-1 and TRBJ1-5): DTAVSQTPKYLVTQMGNDKSIKCEQNLGHDTMYWYKQDSKKFLKIMFSYNNKELIINETVPNRFSPKSPDKAHLNLHINSLELGDSAVYFCASSQDYGGRPQHFGDGTRLSIL.